These 2 T cell receptor beta chains share one sample of origin, sequenced in a study of blood T cell repertoires in COVID-19. Repertoires were generated with immunoSEQ multiplex PCR, while TCRdb's copy carries only in-frame clones and drops some. The data show 450,000 to 500,000 clones, approximately 85% seen once. Material: peripheral blood. The receptor source for this set is a human donor in a cohort sampled during active COVID-19.

The V and J genes are TRBV10-1 and TRBJ2-5; a weak D match, TRBD2 (5 bases). Germline-derived CDR1 and CDR2 are WNHNN and SYGVQD (reference sequence). This CDR3 is 14 amino acids long. Deletions cut 0 bases from V and 3 bases from J, with 8 bases between. In DNA form, the CDR3 reads TGCGCCAGCAGTGAGTCTACGGGAAAAGAGACCCAGTACTTC. It is translated as CASSESTGKETQYF.

This clone came up a few times. The V call is TRBV6-6, the J call TRBJ1-2; D might be TRBD1 (6 bases). Trimming cost V 5 bases and J 5 bases, with 12 bases left between them. The CDR3 contains 13 residues. Germline CDR1 is MNHNY and CDR2 is SVGAGI (reference sequence). The CDR3 bases are TGTGCCAGCAGTCCGGACGGACAGTATGGCTACACCTTC. Protein sequence: CASSPDGQYGYTF.